Only a few counts were recorded for the clone carrying this TCR beta chain. What it binds is unknown. Germline CDR1 SGHRS, CDR2 YFSETQ. J lost 9 bases, V lost 0 bases, and 4 bases had no gene match. The CDR3 covers 14 residues. TCRdb processed the 5' RACE reads anew with MiXCR; each CDR3 protein has one entry. The sample yields 300,000 to 350,000 distinct CDR3 sequences, over 11% seen once. The data were taken from a study of T-cell memory formation after mild COVID-19. Study-level points and caveats: CD4/CD8 balance characterized clones contracting day 15 to 85, and CD4+ skew characterized later expanders. CD8+ contracting clones occupied EMRA, while CD4+ ones occupied mainly CM and EM.

The gene calls are TRBV5-1 and TRBJ2-1; 9 bases fit TRBD1. The material sequenced was PBMCs or a T cell subset sorted from them (not recorded which). The sequence was obtained from a man in his late teens or twenties who had mild COVID-19 (a few samples of this study predate the infection). Cell type and time point are not known. This CDR3 reads CASSLGDRVTEQFF. DNA of the CDR3: TGCGCCAGCAGCTTGGGGGACAGGGTCACTGAGCAGTTCTTC.